This is a list of T cell receptor beta chains from one sample in a study of CD8+ T cells in alopecia areata. Assay: immunoSEQ multiplex PCR; the TCRdb copy retains only in-frame clones and omits some. The sample lists about 180,000 clones, roughly 53% seen once, with 11% in the top ten. The input for sequencing was CD8+ T cells sorted from blood, taken at week 24, from a patient treated with tofacitinib. These receptors were taken from a human donor with alopecia areata. Both conserved end residues are part of each CDR3. D genes are given only for firm matches. Clone sizes are given selectively: once, few, many, or a class where the clone is expanded.

v_gene: TRBV30; j_gene: TRBJ2-2; abundance: .; d_gene: .; CDR3nt: TGTGCCTGGAGCGAAACCAGGCAGAGGACCGGGGAGCTGTTTTTT; CDR3aa: CAWSETRQRTGELFF
v_gene: TRBV30; j_gene: TRBJ2-2; abundance: .; d_gene: .; CDR3nt: TGTGCCTGGAGTGTTGGTACCGCGACCGGGGAGCTGTTTTTT; CDR3aa: CAWSVGTATGELFF
v_gene: TRBV4-3; j_gene: TRBJ2-2; abundance: .; d_gene: .; CDR3nt: TGCGCCAGCAGCCGGAACAGGGCCGGGGAGCTGTTTTTT; CDR3aa: CASSRNRAGELFF
v_gene: TRBV9; j_gene: TRBJ1-1; abundance: .; d_gene: TRBD1; CDR3nt: TGTGCCAGCAGCATCGGGACAGACCAAGCTTTCTTT; CDR3aa: CASSIGTDQAFF
v_gene: TRBV6-5; j_gene: TRBJ2-3; abundance: few; d_gene: TRBD2; CDR3nt: TGTGCCAGCTACGACCAGCGGGGAACAGATACGCAGTATTTT; CDR3aa: CASYDQRGTDTQYF
v_gene: TRBV4-3; j_gene: TRBJ2-4; abundance: .; d_gene: .; CDR3nt: TGCGCCAGCAGCCAAGATCTAGCCAAAAACATTCAGTACTTC; CDR3aa: CASSQDLAKNIQYF
v_gene: TRBV19; j_gene: TRBJ2-7; abundance: .; d_gene: .; CDR3nt: TGTGCCAGTAGTAACAGCTACGAGCAGTACTTC; CDR3aa: CASSNSYEQYF
v_gene: TRBV29-1; j_gene: TRBJ1-2; abundance: .; d_gene: .; CDR3nt: TGCAGCGTTGTTGGCAGCCCGTCGGATTCTGGCTACACCTTC; CDR3aa: CSVVGSPSDSGYTF
v_gene: TRBV9; j_gene: TRBJ1-6; abundance: .; d_gene: .; CDR3nt: TGTGCCAGCACAGCAGGAGACTCACCCCTCCACTTT; CDR3aa: CASTAGDSPLHF
v_gene: TRBV7-9; j_gene: TRBJ1-1; abundance: .; d_gene: .; CDR3nt: TGTGCCAGCTTTGACTCCGCGATGGGGACTGAAGCTTTCTTT; CDR3aa: CASFDSAMGTEAFF
v_gene: TRBV15; j_gene: TRBJ2-1; abundance: .; d_gene: .; CDR3nt: TGTGCCACCAGCTTTATGGACTCCTACAATGAGCAGTTCTTC; CDR3aa: CATSFMDSYNEQFF
v_gene: TRBV13; j_gene: TRBJ2-5; abundance: .; d_gene: TRBD1; CDR3nt: TGTGCCAGCAGCTTATTAGGGGGCGAGACCCAGTACTTC; CDR3aa: CASSLLGGETQYF
v_gene: TRBV7-2; j_gene: TRBJ2-7; abundance: few; d_gene: .; CDR3nt: TGTGCCAGCAGCATAGGACCGTACGAGCAGTACTTC; CDR3aa: CASSIGPYEQYF
v_gene: TRBV4-3; j_gene: TRBJ2-6; abundance: once; d_gene: .; CDR3nt: TGCGCCAGCAGCCAAGACAAAGACGGGGCCAACGTCCTGACTTTC; CDR3aa: CASSQDKDGANVLTF
v_gene: TRBV29-1; j_gene: TRBJ1-2; abundance: .; d_gene: .; CDR3nt: TGCAGCGTCCCCGACCCCGAGGGACGGGGCTACACCTTC; CDR3aa: CSVPDPEGRGYTF
v_gene: TRBV23-1; j_gene: TRBJ1-3; abundance: .; d_gene: .; CDR3nt: TGCGCCAGCAGTCAATCATGGGGGGCTGGAAACACCATATATTTT; CDR3aa: CASSQSWGAGNTIYF
v_gene: TRBV12-5; j_gene: TRBJ1-1; abundance: few; d_gene: TRBD1; CDR3nt: TGTGCTAGTGGTCACGGGACAGTTGAAGCTTTCTTT; CDR3aa: CASGHGTVEAFF
v_gene: TRBV29-1; j_gene: TRBJ2-2; abundance: .; d_gene: .; CDR3nt: TGCAGTACGGTCCTAGGCACCGGGGAGCTGTTTTTT; CDR3aa: CSTVLGTGELFF
v_gene: TRBV5-1; j_gene: TRBJ2-1; abundance: .; d_gene: TRBD2; CDR3nt: TGCGCCAGCAGCTTCTCAGCGGGACCCTACAATGAGCAGTTCTTC; CDR3aa: CASSFSAGPYNEQFF
v_gene: TRBV5-6; j_gene: TRBJ2-3; abundance: .; d_gene: .; CDR3nt: TGTGCCAGCAGCTCGATTCCCACAGATACGCAGTATTTT; CDR3aa: CASSSIPTDTQYF
v_gene: TRBV30; j_gene: TRBJ1-1; abundance: .; d_gene: .; CDR3nt: TGTGCCTGGAGGGAGGCCACTGAAGCTTTCTTT; CDR3aa: CAWREATEAFF
v_gene: TRBV4-2; j_gene: TRBJ1-2; abundance: .; d_gene: .; CDR3nt: TGTGCCAGCAGCCAAGTACAGGGCTGGGATGGCTACACCTTC; CDR3aa: CASSQVQGWDGYTF
v_gene: TRBV7-9; j_gene: TRBJ1-2; abundance: .; d_gene: .; CDR3nt: TGTGCCAGCACCTCCCCCTTGGACAGCGGCTATGGCTACACCTTC; CDR3aa: CASTSPLDSGYGYTF
v_gene: TRBV10-3; j_gene: TRBJ2-1; abundance: .; d_gene: .; CDR3nt: TGTGCCATCAGTGGGGGGAACAAGGGTGAGCAGTTCTTC; CDR3aa: CAISGGNKGEQFF
v_gene: TRBV27; j_gene: TRBJ1-5; abundance: .; d_gene: TRBD1; CDR3nt: TGTGCCAGCGGCTACAGGGGGCGACATCAGCCCCAGCATTTT; CDR3aa: CASGYRGRHQPQHF
v_gene: TRBV27; j_gene: TRBJ1-1; abundance: once; d_gene: .; CDR3nt: TGTGCCAGCGGACTGGACAGTTCCACTGAAGCTTTCTTT; CDR3aa: CASGLDSSTEAFF
v_gene: TRBV7-2; j_gene: TRBJ2-7; abundance: few; d_gene: .; CDR3nt: TGTGCCAGCAGTTACACATACTCCTACGAGCAGTACTTC; CDR3aa: CASSYTYSYEQYF
v_gene: TRBV27; j_gene: TRBJ1-1; abundance: .; d_gene: .; CDR3nt: TGTGCCAGCAGTGCCAGGGTCTTT; CDR3aa: CASSARVF
v_gene: TRBV6-1; j_gene: TRBJ1-2; abundance: few; d_gene: .; CDR3nt: TGTGCCAGCAGCGGGACCACGCCGGGCTACACCTTC; CDR3aa: CASSGTTPGYTF
v_gene: TRBV29-1; j_gene: TRBJ2-1; abundance: few; d_gene: TRBD1; CDR3nt: TGCAGCGTTGTACGACAGGGGACGGATGAGCAGTTCTTC; CDR3aa: CSVVRQGTDEQFF
v_gene: TRBV19; j_gene: TRBJ2-1; abundance: .; d_gene: .; CDR3nt: TGTGCCAGTAGTATGGGGGGCTTCCAGTTCTTC; CDR3aa: CASSMGGFQFF
v_gene: TRBV5-1; j_gene: TRBJ1-1; abundance: .; d_gene: .; CDR3nt: TGCGCCAGCACCCGGACAGACTTGAACACTGAAGCTTTCTTT; CDR3aa: CASTRTDLNTEAFF
v_gene: TRBV11-2; j_gene: TRBJ2-3; abundance: few; d_gene: TRBD1; CDR3nt: TGTGCCAGCAGCTTTTTAGGGGGCCCCACAGATACGCAGTATTTT; CDR3aa: CASSFLGGPTDTQYF
v_gene: TRBV13; j_gene: TRBJ1-1; abundance: .; d_gene: .; CDR3nt: TGTGCCAGCAGCCCTAATAGGAACACTGAAGCTTTCTTT; CDR3aa: CASSPNRNTEAFF
v_gene: TRBV9; j_gene: TRBJ1-1; abundance: few; d_gene: .; CDR3nt: TGTGCCAGCAGCGGAGGGGAAACTGAAGCTTTCTTT; CDR3aa: CASSGGETEAFF
v_gene: TRBV6-6; j_gene: TRBJ1-1; abundance: few; d_gene: .; CDR3nt: TGTGCCAGCAGTTACCGGAACACTGAAGCTTTCTTT; CDR3aa: CASSYRNTEAFF
v_gene: TRBV10-3; j_gene: TRBJ1-1; abundance: .; d_gene: .; CDR3nt: TGTGCCATCAGTGAGTCTCGTCAAGCTTTCTTT; CDR3aa: CAISESRQAFF
v_gene: TRBV7-2; j_gene: TRBJ2-7; abundance: .; d_gene: TRBD1; CDR3nt: TGTGCCAGCAGCCCCGGGACAGGGACATACGAGCAGTACTTC; CDR3aa: CASSPGTGTYEQYF
v_gene: TRBV7-9; j_gene: TRBJ1-4; abundance: .; d_gene: .; CDR3nt: TGTGCCAGCAGCGACGGACTAGGTGAAAAACTGTTTTTT; CDR3aa: CASSDGLGEKLFF
v_gene: TRBV27; j_gene: TRBJ2-3; abundance: .; d_gene: .; CDR3nt: TGTGCCAGCAGTTTATTGTACAGCACAGATACGCAGTATTTT; CDR3aa: CASSLLYSTDTQYF
v_gene: TRBV30; j_gene: TRBJ1-2; abundance: .; d_gene: TRBD1; CDR3nt: TGTGCCTGGAACAAGGGGGCTGATGGCTACACCTTC; CDR3aa: CAWNKGADGYTF
v_gene: TRBV2; j_gene: TRBJ2-1; abundance: .; d_gene: .; CDR3nt: TGTGCCAGCAGTAGCGGGACAGGCTCCTACAATGAGCAGTTCTTC; CDR3aa: CASSSGTGSYNEQFF
v_gene: TRBV25-1; j_gene: TRBJ1-1; abundance: .; d_gene: .; CDR3nt: TGTGCCAGCAGTCTGATGGGGGCCAACACTGAAGCTTTCTTT; CDR3aa: CASSLMGANTEAFF
v_gene: TRBV14; j_gene: TRBJ1-2; abundance: .; d_gene: .; CDR3nt: TGTGCCAGCAGCCAAGGCTCCAGGGGCTACACCTTC; CDR3aa: CASSQGSRGYTF
v_gene: TRBV9; j_gene: TRBJ1-5; abundance: .; d_gene: .; CDR3nt: TGTGCCAGCAGCGTTTCTGCCAGCAATCAGCCCCAGCATTTT; CDR3aa: CASSVSASNQPQHF
v_gene: TRBV4-3; j_gene: TRBJ1-5; abundance: once; d_gene: .; CDR3nt: TGCGCCAGCAGCGTGGCAGCGGATCAGCCCCAGCATTTT; CDR3aa: CASSVAADQPQHF
v_gene: TRBV29-1; j_gene: TRBJ2-7; abundance: few; d_gene: TRBD1; CDR3nt: TGCAGCGTTGAAGATGGGACAGACTCCTACGAGCAGTACTTC; CDR3aa: CSVEDGTDSYEQYF
v_gene: TRBV19; j_gene: TRBJ2-5; abundance: .; d_gene: .; CDR3nt: TGTGCCAGTAGTATGAGAGGAGGGGAGACCCAGTACTTC; CDR3aa: CASSMRGGETQYF
v_gene: TRBV15; j_gene: TRBJ1-1; abundance: few; d_gene: .; CDR3nt: TGTGCCACCAGCGGTATGGGGTACACTGAAGCTTTCTTT; CDR3aa: CATSGMGYTEAFF
v_gene: TRBV15; j_gene: TRBJ2-7; abundance: few; d_gene: .; CDR3nt: TGTGCCACCAGCAGCCAGGGCGACGAGCAGTACTTC; CDR3aa: CATSSQGDEQYF
v_gene: TRBV7-7; j_gene: TRBJ2-1; abundance: .; d_gene: TRBD2; CDR3nt: TGTGCCAGCAGCTTAGGAACTAGCGGGGCGCAGTTCTTC; CDR3aa: CASSLGTSGAQFF
v_gene: TRBV9; j_gene: TRBJ1-5; abundance: .; d_gene: .; CDR3nt: TGTGCCAGCAGCCCCGGGGCCCTCAATCAGCCCCAGCATTTT; CDR3aa: CASSPGALNQPQHF
v_gene: TRBV2; j_gene: TRBJ1-1; abundance: few; d_gene: .; CDR3nt: TGTGCCAGCGGCCCCAGGAACACTGAAGCTTTCTTT; CDR3aa: CASGPRNTEAFF
v_gene: TRBV2; j_gene: TRBJ2-3; abundance: .; d_gene: .; CDR3nt: TGTGCCAGCATCGACGGGAGCTTTAGCACAGATACGCAGTATTTT; CDR3aa: CASIDGSFSTDTQYF
v_gene: TRBV10-3; j_gene: TRBJ2-3; abundance: .; d_gene: TRBD1; CDR3nt: TGTGCCATCAGTGACACGGGACAGGACACAGATACGCAGTATTTT; CDR3aa: CAISDTGQDTDTQYF
v_gene: TRBV2; j_gene: TRBJ2-2; abundance: once; d_gene: .; CDR3nt: TGTGCCAGCAGGGAAATCACCGGGGAGCTGTTTTTT; CDR3aa: CASREITGELFF
v_gene: TRBV30; j_gene: TRBJ1-2; abundance: .; d_gene: .; CDR3nt: TGTGCCTGGAGCGACAGCTATGGCTACACCTTC; CDR3aa: CAWSDSYGYTF
v_gene: TRBV5-1; j_gene: TRBJ2-1; abundance: few; d_gene: .; CDR3nt: TGCGCCAGCAGCTTGGGGACTCTACACAATGAGCAGTTCTTC; CDR3aa: CASSLGTLHNEQFF